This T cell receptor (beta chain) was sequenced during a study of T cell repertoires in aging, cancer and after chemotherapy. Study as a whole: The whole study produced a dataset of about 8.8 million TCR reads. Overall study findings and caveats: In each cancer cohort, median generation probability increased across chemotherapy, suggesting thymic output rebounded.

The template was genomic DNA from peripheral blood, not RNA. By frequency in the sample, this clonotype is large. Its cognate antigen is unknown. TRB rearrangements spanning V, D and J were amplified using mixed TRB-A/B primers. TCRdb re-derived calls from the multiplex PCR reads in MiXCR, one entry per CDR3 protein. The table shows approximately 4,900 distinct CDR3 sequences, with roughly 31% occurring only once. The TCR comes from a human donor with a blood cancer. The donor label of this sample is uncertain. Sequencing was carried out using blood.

CDR3 sequence: CSVDRGSGYTF. The DNA for the CDR3 is TGCAGCGTTGACAGGGGCTCTGGCTACACCTTC. The rearrangement links TRBV29-1 to TRBJ1-2; maybe TRBD1 (6 bases). The CDR3 extends over 11 amino acids. Trimming left V 3 bases short and J 7 bases short, with 9 bases between. The germline gives CDR1 SQVTM, CDR2 ANQGSEA.